The 10 T cell receptor beta chains below come from one sample, sequenced in a study of shared clonotypes between healthy human individuals. Produced via immunoSEQ multiplex PCR; TCRdb's table is partial and in-frame only. The sample consists of some 900,000 clones, 60% to 85% of them appearing once. Material: memory CD4+ T cells sorted from blood. Regarding subset: CD45RA-negative fraction. Receptors were obtained from a man younger than 30 in good health.

This sequence joins TRBV18 and TRBJ1-3; D gene ambiguous. CDR3 length: 13 amino acids. Looked up from germline, CDR1 is KGHSH and CDR2 is LQKENI. V was trimmed by 2 bases and J by 4 bases, leaving 6 bases between them. CDR3 amino acids: CASSPARGNTIYF. CDR3 bases: TGTGCCAGCTCACCAGCTAGGGGAAACACCATATATTTT.

This clone was seen a handful of times. The chain links TRBV6-6 to TRBJ1-2, with D possibly being TRBD1 (6 bases). CDR3 length: 13 residues. Deletions cut 10 bases from V and 7 bases from J, with 19 bases between. The germline V gene encodes CDR1 MNHNY and CDR2 SVGAGI (reference sequence). Here the CDR3 DNA reads TGTGCCACCTCAACGGGGGCAGGGGTTGGCTACACCTTC. This translates into CATSTGAGVGYTF.

The chain has TRBV25-1 and TRBJ2-1, with 13 bases matching TRBD2. CDR3 length equals 16 residues. Germline CDR1 reads MGHDK; CDR2 reads SYGVNS. The V gene end was trimmed by 1 base and the J gene end by 8 bases; junction bases not matched to a gene: 5. CDR3 sequence reads: CASSEWTSGSLDEQFF. As DNA, the CDR3 is TGTGCCAGCAGTGAATGGACTAGCGGGAGCCTCGATGAGCAGTTCTTC. The whole variable domain, filled in from reference TRBV25-1 and TRBJ2-1, reads EADIYQTPRYLVIGTGKKITLECSQTMGHDKMYWYQQDPGMELHLIHYSYGVNSTEKGDLSSESTVSRIRTEHFPLTLESARPSHTSQYLCASSEWTSGSLDEQFFGPGTRLTVL.

The chain employs TRBV7-9 and TRBJ2-1; 10 bases fit TRBD1. CDR1 and CDR2 (germline): SEHNR, FQNEAQ (reference sequence). The V segment lost 4 bases and the J segment 5 bases; nucleotides outside the gene matches: 2. The CDR3 runs to 14 residues. CDR3 sequence (DNA): TGTGCCAGCAGCTCGGGACAGGGGAACAATGAGCAGTTCTTC. This sequence encodes CASSSGQGNNEQFF.

The chain recombines TRBV6-1 with TRBJ2-1; possibly TRBD1 for D (5 bases). V lost 7 bases and J lost 9, with 13 bases in between. The CDR3 is 12 residues long. CDR1 is MNHNS, CDR2 SASEGT, per germline. Here the CDR3 reads CASKTDLREQFF. The CDR3 region has the DNA TGTGCCAGCAAGACAGACCTCCGTGAGCAGTTCTTC.

The rearrangement links TRBV2 to TRBJ1-6; 8 bases align to TRBD1. V gave up 2 bases and J gave up 7 bases; unmatched junction bases: 4. This CDR3 has 15 residues. CDR1 and CDR2 (germline): SNHLY, FYNNEI. CDR3 in DNA: TGTGCCAGCAGTGAAAGGACAGGGTGGAATTCACCCCTCCACTTT. Translation: CASSERTGWNSPLHF.

This clone was observed a few times. This rearrangement joins TRBV15 to TRBJ1-4; a weak D match, TRBD1 (5 bases). Germline V gene lookup returns CDR1 LNHNV and CDR2 YYDKDF (reference sequence). V lost 7 bases and J lost 8, with 17 bases in between. The CDR3 covers 14 residues. CDR3 coding DNA: TGTGCCACCACTAACGGGGGTTCTGTGGAAAAACTGTTTTTT. Translation: CATTNGGSVEKLFF.

This clone was seen a single time. This chain uses TRBV10-1 with TRBJ1-1, with D perhaps matching TRBD1 (6 bases). Trimming stripped 5 bases from V and 7 bases from J, with 17 bases between. The germline gives CDR1 WNHNN, CDR2 SYGVQD (reference sequence). The CDR3 runs 14 residues. The CDR3 loop reads CASSPHIGQLEAFF. CDR3 sequence (DNA): TGCGCCAGCAGTCCACATATCGGACAGCTTGAAGCTTTCTTT.

DNA of the CDR3: TGCGCCAGCAGCCCGCAGGGTTTTGGCACTGAAGCTTTCTTT. Residues: CASSPQGFGTEAFF. The V gene is TRBV4-1, the J gene TRBJ1-1; TRBD1 is a possible D gene (5 bases). The CDR3 is 14 residues long. Germline V gene data show CDR1 as MGHRA and CDR2 as YSYEKL. Trimming shortened V by 4 bases and J by 4 bases, and 13 bases separated the two germline ends.

The CDR3 spells CASSFANFFGYTF. The DNA for the CDR3 is TGTGCCAGCAGTTTCGCAAACTTTTTCGGCTACACCTTC. The chain uses TRBV28 and TRBJ1-2; D unclear. This CDR3 has 13 amino acids. Germline lookup yields CDR1 MDHEN and CDR2 SYDVKM. Trimming left V 3 bases short and J 8 bases short, with 13 bases between.